A selection of T cell receptor beta chains follows, all from one sample in a study of tumor-infiltrating lymphocytes in primary liver carcinoma. In TCRdb, the multiplex PCR reads were re-called with MiXCR into one record per CDR3 protein. The table records roughly 55,000 distinct CDR3 sequences, 65% to 80% of them present only once. Sequencing input: liver tumor tissue from sampling region 2. The receptor set was obtained from a man aged 35 to 55 with primary liver carcinoma and hepatitis B virus infection. CDR3s include the opening cysteine and the closing phenylalanine or tryptophan. Each record gives: clone size, V gene, D gene, J gene, CDR3 protein, CDR3 DNA. The D gene is left open where the match is weak. Clone size appears in some rows only: once, few, many, or a class for an expanded clone.

few	TRBV6-5	.	TRBJ1-1	CASSYGGLPSTEAFF	TGTGCCAGCAGTTACGGGGGACTGCCAAGCACTGAAGCTTTCTTT
.	TRBV6-1	TRBD2	TRBJ2-3	CASSEGEGRGGNQLQYF	TGTGCCAGCAGTGAAGGGGAGGGGCGCGGAGGCAATCAGCTCCAGTATTTT
.	TRBV4-1	TRBD2	TRBJ2-3	CTSSQIIALAGVTDTQYF	TGCACCAGCAGCCAGATCATTGCCCTAGCGGGGGTCACCGATACGCAGTATTTT
.	TRBV29-1	.	TRBJ2-5	CGVEADKGRAETRYF	TGCGGCGTTGAAGCGGACAAGGGGCGAGCAGAGACCCGGTACTTC
once	TRBV30	TRBD2	TRBJ2-1	CAWDPPSGGLNEQFF	TGTGCCTGGGATCCACCCAGCGGGGGCTTAAATGAGCAGTTCTTC
.	TRBV10-3	TRBD2	TRBJ2-2	CAIRERDDNGELFF	TGTGCCATCAGGGAGCGGGACGACAACGGGGAGCTCTTTTTC
many	TRBV5-6	.	TRBJ2-1	CASSLGADSYNEQFF	TGTGCCAGCAGCTTGGGAGCGGACTCCTACAATGAGCAGTTCTTC
.	TRBV4-2	TRBD2	TRBJ2-3	CASSRRTGGTDTQYF	TGTGCCAGCAGCCGAAGGACGGGGGGAACAGATACGCAGTATTTT
.	TRBV11-2	.	TRBJ1-4	CASSKTPGGTTEKLFF	TGTGCAAGCAGCAAGACTCCAGGAGGGACAACTGAAAAACTGTTCTTT
.	TRBV11-2	TRBD2	TRBJ2-7	CASSLNSGLGYEQYF	TGTGCCAGCAGCTTAAATAGCGGGCTAGGCTACGAGCAGTATTTC
.	TRBV10-3	.	TRBJ2-3	CAISEFTGTQYF	TGTGCTATCAGTGAGTTCACAGGTACGCAGTATTTT
.	TRBV11-2	TRBD2	TRBJ2-5	CINSQAPGGGEETQYF	TGTATCAATAGCCAGGCTCCTGGCGGGGGGGAAGAGACCCAGTACTTC
.	TRBV29-1	.	TRBJ1-1	CSVEGHVNTVAFF	TGCAGCGTTGAGGGACACGTGAACACTGTAGCTTTTTTT
many	TRBV12-3/TRBV12-4	.	TRBJ2-3	CAIRTTDTQYF	TGTGCCATTCGGACCACAGATACGCAGTATTTT
.	TRBV9	.	TRBJ2-3	CTSSVDPAGITDTQYF	TGTACCAGCAGCGTAGATCCGGCAGGGATCACAGATACGCAGTATTTT
.	TRBV2	.	TRBJ2-6	CAISAEYGANVLTF	TGTGCCATCAGCGCCGAATACGGGGCCAACGTCCTGACTTTC
.	TRBV6-6	.	TRBJ2-1	CVNSSLENNEQFF	TGTGTCAACAGTTCGTTAGAAAACAATGAGCAGTTCTTC
many	TRBV28	TRBD2	TRBJ2-3	CASRPNGLAGTDTQYF	TGTGCCAGCAGGCCAAACGGACTAGCGGGCACAGATACGCAGTATTTT
.	TRBV6-2/TRBV6-3	.	TRBJ1-2	CASNPRSGYGYAF	TGTGCCAGTAACCCCCGGAGCGGCTATGGCTACGCCTTC
.	TRBV29-1	.	TRBJ2-3	CSVPTGGGGTQYF	TGCAGCGTCCCGACGGGGGGCGGAGGTACGCAGTATTTT
.	TRBV6-5	.	TRBJ2-7	CASGRGASVSYEQYF	TGTGCCAGCGGACGAGGGGCTAGCGTATCCTACGAGCAGTACTTC
.	TRBV20-1	.	TRBJ2-1	CSARDLFQLSGYHNEQFF	TGCAGTGCTAGAGATCTATTCCAGCTCAGCGGGTACCACAATGAGCAGTTCTTC
many	TRBV4-2	TRBD2	TRBJ2-3	CASSQWVAGGPVGTDTQYF	TGTGCCAGCAGCCAATGGGTAGCGGGAGGGCCGGTTGGCACAGATACGCAGTATTTT
few	TRBV24-1	.	TRBJ2-3	CATSGSLRGATDTQYF	TGTGCCACCAGTGGTTCTCTGAGGGGTGCGACAGATACGCAGTATTTT
.	TRBV12-3/TRBV12-4	TRBD2	TRBJ2-5	CADMETSGKKETQYF	TGTGCCGACATGGAGACTAGCGGGAAGAAAGAGACCCAGTACTTC
.	TRBV5-1	.	TRBJ2-2	CASNRAGAHNGELFF	TGCGCCAGCAACCGCGCAGGGGCTCACAACGGGGAGCTGTTTTTT
.	TRBV29-1	.	TRBJ2-2	CSVERELGTRELFF	TGCAGCGTTGAACGGGAGTTAGGCACCAGGGAGCTGTTTTTT
.	TRBV7-9	TRBD1	TRBJ1-1	CASSLAAGQATNTEAFF	TGTGCCAGCAGCTTAGCGGCTGGACAGGCCACGAACACTGAAGCTTTCTTT